This TCR beta chain was recovered during a study of control samples from healthy donors and cancer patients. Repertoires were generated with immunoSEQ multiplex PCR, while TCRdb's copy carries only in-frame clones and drops some. The sample records some 150,000 clones, 90% to 95% being singletons. The sequencing input was blood. The sequence derives from a woman aged 25 to 39 in good health.

The CDR3 coding sequence is TGTGCCAGCAGTTTACAGGGGAACTATGGCTACACCTTC. The encoded protein is CASSLQGNYGYTF. The V gene is TRBV28, the J gene TRBJ1-2; TRBD1 is a possible D gene (6 bases). The CDR3 is made up of 13 amino acids. Trimming stripped 2 bases from V and 2 bases from J, with 6 bases between. Germline values: CDR1 MDHEN, CDR2 SYDVKM.